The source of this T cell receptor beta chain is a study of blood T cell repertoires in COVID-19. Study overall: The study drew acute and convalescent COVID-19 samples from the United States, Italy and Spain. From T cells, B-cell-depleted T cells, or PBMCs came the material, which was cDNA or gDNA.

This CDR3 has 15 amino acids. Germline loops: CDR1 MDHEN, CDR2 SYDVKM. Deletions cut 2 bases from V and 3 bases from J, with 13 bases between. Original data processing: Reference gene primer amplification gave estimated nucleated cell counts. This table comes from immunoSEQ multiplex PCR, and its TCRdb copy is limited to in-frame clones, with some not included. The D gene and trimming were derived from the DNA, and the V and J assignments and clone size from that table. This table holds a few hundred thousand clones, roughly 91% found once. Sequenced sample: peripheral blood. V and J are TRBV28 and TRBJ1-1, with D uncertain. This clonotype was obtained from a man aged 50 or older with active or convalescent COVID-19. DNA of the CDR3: TGTGCCAGCAGTTTAGACCCATGGAGATACACTGAAGCTTTCTTT. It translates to CASSLDPWRYTEAFF.